Listed here is a single T cell receptor (beta chain). It has no known antigen specificity. The sample originates from a study of cytomegalovirus exposure and HLA in healthy donors (dated by TCRdb to the late 2010s). In terms of the full investigation: In an earlier analysis of 587 of the donors, 250 to 300 Gb of sequence data and about 110 million unique TCR beta sequences from some 170 million T cells were reported. Typing coverage varied by locus: roughly 629-640 donors for A, B, C, DRB1 and DQB1; some 520 for DQA1; 606 for DPA1; roughly 470 for DPB1. To study patterns of TCR occurrence, a later analysis re-analyzed previously published TCR beta repertoires from several hundred donors and added high-resolution HLA genotyping. Roughly five DR-DQ haplotypes were handled as single units for association and clustering because linkage in the cohort was strong. The study profiled the T cell repertoires of 500 to 800 subjects by immunosequencing and related them to cytomegalovirus serostatus. The genetic ancestry cluster associated with self-reported Caucasian donors included 80% to 90% of the roughly 400 genotyped donors. The study aimed to test whether signatures of past pathogen exposure could be identified by cataloging public T cell receptors. In a later genetic analysis, genome-wide SNP genotypes for about 60% of the 666 donors were used, and that subset was treated as a discovery cohort. HLA typing included class I and class II loci at four-digit resolution. An earlier analysis of fewer than 700 of the donors applied high-throughput TCR beta sequencing to assess whether each TCR beta V gene segment acted as functional or pseudogenic. A separate validation cohort of over a hundred different subjects was used in addition to the approximately 700-subject first cohort. Alongside the repertoire data, information on donor age, sex, ethnicity and CMV serostatus was compiled. To predict cytomegalovirus infection status, the study brought together high-throughput TCR immunosequencing, statistical association of individual TCRs with disease status, and machine learning. Rather than drawing on any new phenotypic data, the later analysis identified candidate immune exposures from TCR beta sequences and the way those sequences occurred across donors. All discovery cohort repertoires had been generated using a single sequencing platform. An early release that covered 500 to 800 HLA-typed donors contained about 290 gigabases of sequencing data and tens of millions of unique TCR sequences. On average, around 200,000 unique TCR beta nucleotide sequences were sequenced per donor among 398 genotyped donors of the cohort, with about 19% of those sequences being non-productive.

The cohort consisted of 650 to 850 healthy bone marrow donors. All cohort members were sampled while nominally healthy, although unrecorded immune exposures were likely present. The donor was CMV seronegative and was included in the group of around 320 seronegative cohort members. A peripheral blood sample was provided by each donor, and peripheral blood mononuclear cells were used for TCR beta sequencing. The Qiagen DNeasy Blood Extraction Kit was used to extract genomic DNA from the blood cell samples. Summary of the overall study and its limitations: Because counts were too low, about 15 rarely observed V segments, including chromosome 9 orphons, were left out of the earlier analysis of some 640 of the donors. A later genetic analysis reported fewer N-insertions in productive TCRs among donors in an Asian-associated ancestry cluster than the roughly 690-donor mean. The classifier was reported to diagnose cytomegalovirus status with high specificity and sensitivity in both the original cohort and the validation cohort. The presence/absence analyses assumed that sequencing depth was roughly uniform across donors, and that assumption may not be true. A cluster of highly shared sequence variants was judged likely to represent a technical artifact of the sequencing pipeline. Across donors, most TCR sequences were observed very rarely, whereas some public TCRs were present in many individuals. Correlated functional status among segregating V segments might be attributable to linkage disequilibrium, but an unknown experimental factor could not be ruled out. Immune exposure information for the cohort was limited to CMV serostatus. The 87-base-pair reads could not distinguish some IMGT-functional V segments, including TRBV6-2 and TRBV6-3, so those segments were excluded. In vitro tests confirmed that a few of the cytomegalovirus-associated TCR beta chains recognize cytomegalovirus antigens. A later analysis found that most CMV-associated TCR beta chains appeared HLA-restricted, with HLA associations seemingly driven largely by CMV exposure. The cohort was sequenced for TCR beta chains only, and without alpha or paired-chain data the features that could be detected were limited. A total of fewer than 200 TCR beta chains were listed by the study as associated with cytomegalovirus. Because HLA typing was missing for some donors at each locus, association tests included only the typed subset. A later analysis associated 16,951 TCR beta sequences with specific HLA alleles at a false discovery rate of 0.05. A further reported finding was that TCR beta sequences accurately predicted the HLA-A and HLA-B alleles for most subjects in the first cohort. The authors suggested that the approach could potentially be generalized to other disease states and immunological phenotypes. In a later analysis, the rate of TCR association differed among HLA loci, with DRB1 alleles having the most associated TCRs and HLA-C alleles having the fewest. A later genetic analysis associated a missense DCLRE1C variant with V-gene and J-gene trimming of TCR beta chains, and an independent cohort replicated the association. Compared with equally common non-associated chains, HLA-associated TCR beta chains in a later analysis were more clonally expanded and had lower generation probabilities. Broadly in line with IMGT annotations, most TCR beta V segments showed up in productive rearrangements about 87% or about 30% of the time in an earlier analysis of about 500 of the donors. Several of the top co-occurrence clusters appeared to be linked to parvovirus B19, influenza, CMV and Epstein-Barr virus, according to a later analysis. When HLA alleles, especially DR and DQ, strongly co-occurred, TCR associations were difficult to assign to individual alleles.

From cysteine to phenylalanine, the CDR3 is 13 amino acids long. Only CDR3 DNA remains: 39 bases, in frame from the first base. V sheds 7 bases and J sheds 4 bases, leaving 11 bases between their ends. The germline V gene specifies MNHEY as CDR1 and SVGAGI as CDR2. Preparation of the library involved the immunoSEQ multiplex PCR assay. For the multiplex PCR, a mixture combining 60 forward primers for TCR Vbeta segments and 13 reverse primers for TCR Jbeta segments was used. The CDR3 region of rearranged TCR beta genes was amplified from genomic DNA by a multiplex PCR assay. Amplified TCR beta libraries were sequenced as 87-base-pair reads on the Illumina HiSeq System. From the authors' description of their analysis: A later analysis tallied 75 million to 95 million unique TCR beta chains across the 610 or so repertoires, and about 12 million of those chains were shared by two or more donors. To remove PCR and sequencing errors, raw reads were error-corrected and collapsed into unique sequences using a nearest-neighbor algorithm that merged closely related sequences. V, D and J gene segments were assigned by aligning CDR3 sequences to IMGT reference sequences. Each retained sequence needed at least a six-nucleotide match to both a V gene segment and a J gene segment. A rearrangement counted as productive if the CDR3 had no stop codons and remained in frame with V and J, and every other rearrangement counted as non-productive. CDR3 was defined by IMGT convention, running from the second conserved V-encoded cysteine to the conserved J-encoded phenylalanine. The earlier analysis of 587 of the donors excluded any sequence lacking an unambiguous match to a single V gene segment. In an earlier analysis of 587 of the donors, a V segment was called functional when productive rearrangements were above 56.7%, and segregating when the standard deviation between donors exceeded 5%. A statistical classification framework was built to diagnose cytomegalovirus status from the catalog of TCR beta chain sequences. In a later analysis, V and J genes were assigned by comparing TCR nucleotide sequences against IMGT/GENE-DB human TR gene sequences. In a later analysis, CDR3 sequences and most-parsimonious VDJ recombination scenarios were assigned using the TCRdist pipeline. A later analysis defined each TCR beta chain by its CDR3 amino acid sequence plus V-gene family, and excluded reads lacking a unique V-gene family. A later analysis removed 592 highly shared, low-generation-probability nucleotide sequences to deal with suspected cross-contamination and a sequencing artifact. For each public chain, a later analysis derived a clonal expansion index from normalized ranks of inferred template counts within each repertoire. A later analysis computed generation probabilities with a VDJ recombination model fitted to out-of-frame rearrangements, and checked the results against IGoR. In a later analysis, hypergeometric tests were used to score TCR-TCR, TCR-HLA and TCR-CMV co-occurrence, with a repertoire-size bias correction applied to TCR pairs. To estimate false discovery rates, a later analysis permuted the HLA or CMV assignments 20 times. In a later analysis, co-occurring TCRs were grouped using DBSCAN, and TCRdist sequence similarity was added for clustering within HLA-allele-positive subsets. Repertoires with fewer than 30,000 or more than 120,000 public chains were left out of co-occurrence clustering, as were a handful of repertoires with anomalous nucleotide sharing. TCRdb carries this immuneACCESS record with in-frame sequences only. Its versions omit some clonotypes, under half of them owing to an unresolved V gene in the studies checked, with the rest unexplained. V, J and clone size were drawn from that table, and D and trimming were deduced from the DNA. The sample table holds 150,000 to 200,000 clones. Together, the top ten hold 1.3% of the sample.

Sequencing was done on a sample of PBMCs. The clonotype originates from a woman aged 55-69 years in good health and CMV-seronegative. The sequence links TRBV6-5 to TRBJ1-5, with no D gene named confidently. The bases are TGTGCCAGCACACTTGGGCGTAATCAGCCCCAGCATTTT. Its product reads: CASTLGRNQPQHF.